This T cell receptor beta chain was captured by sequencing in a study of T cell repertoires in aging, cancer and after chemotherapy. Background on the study: Paired samples before and after chemotherapy came from chronic lymphocytic leukemia patients on fludarabine- or bendamustine-based regimens. Roughly 8.8 million TCR reads made up the full dataset. The study, taken as a whole, reports: These repertoire data do not allow conclusions about immunological memory after chemotherapy. In healthy donors, age-related TCR diversity loss mainly reflected lost richness.

Peripheral blood genomic DNA, not sorted cells or RNA, was the template. About this clonotype: Antigen specificity is unknown.

TRB rearrangements spanning V, D and J were amplified using mixed TRB-A/B primers. TCRdb passed the multiplex PCR reads through MiXCR, listing each CDR3 protein once. The sample comprises approximately 1,300 distinct CDR3 sequences, about three fifths of which are singletons, and roughly two thirds rests with the top ten. V shed 6 bases, J shed 5 bases, and the junction held 5 bases outside the gene matches. The CDR3 spans 13 residues. The source material was blood. The receptor's source is a human donor with a blood cancer. This rearrangement joins TRBV12-3 or TRBV12-4 to TRBJ1-2, with 8 bases lining up with TRBD1. CDR3: CASRSTGDYGYTF. Here the CDR3 DNA reads TGTGCCAGCAGGTCGACAGGGGATTATGGCTACACCTTC.